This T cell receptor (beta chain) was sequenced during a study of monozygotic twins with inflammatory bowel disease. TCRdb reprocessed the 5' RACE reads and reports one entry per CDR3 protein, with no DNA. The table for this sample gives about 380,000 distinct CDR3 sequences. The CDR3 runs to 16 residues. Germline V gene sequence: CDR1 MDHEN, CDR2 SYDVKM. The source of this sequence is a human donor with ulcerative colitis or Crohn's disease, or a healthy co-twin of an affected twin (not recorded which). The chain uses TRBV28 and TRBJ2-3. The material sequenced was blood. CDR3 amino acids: CASSLGGMDSTDTQYF.